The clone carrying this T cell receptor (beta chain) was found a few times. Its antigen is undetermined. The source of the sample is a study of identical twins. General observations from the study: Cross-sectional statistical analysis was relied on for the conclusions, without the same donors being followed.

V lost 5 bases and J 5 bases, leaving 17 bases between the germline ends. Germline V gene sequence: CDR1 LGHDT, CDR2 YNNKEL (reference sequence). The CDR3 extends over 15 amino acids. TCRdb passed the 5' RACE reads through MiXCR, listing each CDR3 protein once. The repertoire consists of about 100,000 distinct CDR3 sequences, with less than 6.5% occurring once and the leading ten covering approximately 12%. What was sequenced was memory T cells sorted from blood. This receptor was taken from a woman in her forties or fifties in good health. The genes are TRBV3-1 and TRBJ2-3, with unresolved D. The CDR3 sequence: CASSDTLSPGDTQYF. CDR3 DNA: TGTGCCAGCAGCGATACGTTATCCCCGGGAGATACGCAGTATTTT.